The next 11 T cell receptor beta chains were all read from a single sample in a study of T cell responses to AZD1222 COVID-19 vaccine. Sequencing used immunoSEQ multiplex PCR; TCRdb keeps in-frame clones, though not all of them. The sample has 100,000 or so clones, around 87% seen once. Sequences were derived from peripheral blood, sampled on day 0 of AZD1222 vaccination. These receptors all come from an adult in good health.

This clone was seen a single time. The V call is TRBV6-1, the J call TRBJ1-5, with D maybe TRBD1 (5 bases). Per germline, CDR1 MNHNS and CDR2 SASEGT. Trimming removed 2 bases at V and 5 bases at J, with 7 bases between. There are 13 residues in the CDR3. Here the CDR3 reads CASSEMTDQPQHF. The CDR3 DNA is TGTGCCAGCAGTGAAATGACAGATCAGCCCCAGCATTTT.

The chain carries TRBV19 and TRBJ1-5, with TRBD1 matching 8 bases. This CDR3 region has 14 residues. V shed 5 bases and J 7 bases; nucleotides not matched to a gene: 7. Germline loops: CDR1 LNHDA, CDR2 SQIVND (reference sequence). The CDR3 loop reads CASSPGQGVQPQHF. CDR3 nucleotides: TGTGCCAGTAGTCCAGGACAGGGAGTCCAGCCCCAGCATTTT. The variable domain in full, completed from reference TRBV19 and TRBJ1-5, reads DGGITQSPKYLFRKEGQNVTLSCEQNLNHDAMYWYRQDPGQGLRLIYYSQIVNDFQKGDIAEGYSVSREKKESFPLTVTSAQKNPTAFYLCASSPGQGVQPQHFGDGTRLSIL.

This clone showed up just once. V gene TRBV15 combines with J gene TRBJ2-7; TRBD1 matches 9 bases. The CDR3 loop spans 14 amino acids. V lost 4 bases to trimming and J lost 2 bases; unmatched junction nucleotides: 3. Germline CDR1 is LNHNV and CDR2 is YYDKDF (reference sequence). The CDR3 nucleotides are TGTGCCACCAGCACGGACAGGGGAGCCTACGAGCAGTACTTC. The encoded protein is CATSTDRGAYEQYF.

The genes are TRBV13 and TRBJ1-3; D gene ambiguous. Germline CDR1 PRHDT, CDR2 FYEKMQ (reference sequence). CDR3 size: 16 residues. The germline V and J ends were trimmed by 5 bases and 4 bases, with 18 bases remaining between them. The CDR3 loop reads CASSLPSGSDGNTIYF. The CDR3 nucleotides read TGTGCCAGCAGCCTCCCCTCGGGGTCGGACGGAAACACCATATATTTT.

V is TRBV11-2 and J is TRBJ2-2; 9 nucleotides agree with TRBD1. Germline assignment: CDR1 SGHAT and CDR2 FQNNGV. This CDR3 is 15 amino acids long. Losses at the gene ends were 5 bases for V and 2 bases for J; bases not matched to a gene: 3. This CDR3 is CASSGTGLNTGELFF. The CDR3 bases are TGTGCCAGCAGCGGGACAGGGCTAAACACCGGGGAGCTGTTTTTT. The full variable domain, rest sourced from reference TRBV11-2 and TRBJ2-2, is EAGVAQSPRYKIIEKRQSVAFWCNPISGHATLYWYQQILGQGPKLLIQFQNNGVVDDSQLPKDRFSAERLKGVDSTLKIQPAKLEDSAVYLCASSGTGLNTGELFFGEGSRLTVL.

This chain joins TRBV19 and TRBJ1-1; D unresolved. The CDR3 has 14 amino acids. V shed 5 bases and J shed 1 base, with 11 bases lying between them. Germline CDR1 is LNHDA and CDR2 is SQIVND (reference sequence). Written as DNA, the CDR3 is TGTGCCAGTAGTGCAAGGTCGGGGAACACTGAAGCTTTCTTT. Translated: CASSARSGNTEAFF.

This clone was observed a handful of times. The V and J genes are TRBV29-1 and TRBJ2-3; 7 positions agree with TRBD2. The CDR3 covers 13 residues. V shed 2 bases and J 4 bases; nucleotides not matched to a gene: 3. The germline gives CDR1 SQVTM, CDR2 ANQGSEA. The CDR3 loop is CSVERRGADTQYF. Written as DNA, the CDR3 is TGCAGCGTTGAACGCCGGGGGGCAGATACGCAGTATTTT.

The DNA for the CDR3 is TGCAGTGCTAGGGGCGAGACCCAGTACTTC. Its translation is CSARGETQYF. The chain employs TRBV20-1 and TRBJ2-5; no reliable D call. CDR1 is DFQATT and CDR2 is SNEGSKA in the germline V gene (reference sequence). CDR3 size: 10 residues. With 3 bases removed from V and 5 bases from J, the gap between germline ends came to 4 bases.

The rearrangement links TRBV28 to TRBJ2-7; 13 bases are shared with TRBD2. The CDR3 runs to 19 residues. The germline V gene has CDR1 MDHEN and CDR2 SYDVKM. With V trimmed by 6 bases and J by 2 bases, 16 bases remained unmatched. The CDR3 nucleotides read TGTGCCAGCAGAAACCTAGGGGTCGGACTAGCGGGAGCTACCTACGAGCAGTACTTC. It codes for CASRNLGVGLAGATYEQYF.

The V and J genes are TRBV4-1 and TRBJ1-1; a possible D gene is TRBD1 (6 bases). This CDR3 comprises 15 residues. The V end was cut by 5 bases, the J end by 0 bases, with 13 bases between. The V gene's germline CDR1 is MGHRA and CDR2 YSYEKL. The CDR3 region is CASSSNRAVNTEAFF. DNA of the CDR3: TGCGCCAGCAGCAGCAACAGGGCGGTGAACACTGAAGCTTTCTTT.

CDR3 nucleotide sequence: TGCGCCAGCAGTGTCGGCAGGGGCTACGAGCAGTACTTC. This sequence encodes CASSVGRGYEQYF. The V gene is TRBV10-1, the J gene TRBJ2-7; D may be TRBD1 (6 bases). CDR3 size: 13 residues. CDR1 and CDR2 (germline): WNHNN, SYGVQD (reference sequence). V lost 4 bases and J lost 3, with 10 bases in between.